This T cell receptor (beta chain) was documented in a study of T cell responses to AZD1222 COVID-19 vaccine. The CDR3 spans 17 residues. V lost 5 bases and J 1 base, leaving 17 bases between the germline ends. The germline gives CDR1 SEHNR, CDR2 FQNEAQ (reference sequence). To note about this clone: Its antigen is still unknown.

Study-wide findings and caveats: Within unmutated variant regions lay the reported targets of nearly half of spike-specific TCRs. Two AZD1222 doses significantly raised spike-specific TCR breadth and depth over controls. There were vaccine-associated CD4 TCRs across spike, dominant at 160-218 and 743-854.

Produced via immunoSEQ multiplex PCR; TCRdb's table is partial and in-frame only. The data contain about 85,000 clones, 85% of them singletons. Sequencing used peripheral blood, obtained 28 days after the second AZD1222 dose. The chain joins TRBV7-9 to TRBJ2-2; no clear D gene. The receptor was derived from an adult who received the AZD1222 COVID-19 vaccine. This CDR3 is CASSPPGRGENTGELFF. Written as DNA, the CDR3 is TGTGCCAGCAGCCCCCCCGGACGAGGAGAGAACACCGGGGAGCTGTTTTTT.